What follows are 11 T cell receptor beta chains derived from one specimen sequenced in a study of patients and donors after allogeneic stem cell transplantation. Via MiXCR, TCRdb re-called the RT-PCR reads, giving one row per CDR3 protein. The sample contains 900,000 to 1,000,000 distinct CDR3 sequences, 18% of which appear only once. What was sequenced was blood, either unsorted or a sorted T cell fraction (not recorded which). The receptors shown here come from a human donor who was either an allogeneic HSCT recipient or a stem cell or donor lymphocyte infusion donor (not recorded which). It is not recorded whose cells these are; they may come from a transplant donor.

The V and J genes are TRBV20-1 and TRBJ2-1, with D perhaps assigned TRBD1 or TRBD2 (6 bases each). Germline CDR1 reads DFQATT; CDR2 reads SNEGSKA (reference sequence). This CDR3 is 15 amino acids long. Trimming cost V 1 base and J 3 bases, with 13 bases left between them. The CDR3 DNA follows: TGCAGTGCTAGAGGCAAGGCGGGACACTACAATGAGCAGTTCTTC. Translation: CSARGKAGHYNEQFF.

The rearrangement joins TRBV4-3 to TRBJ2-2; a possible D gene is TRBD1 (6 bases). CDR1 is LGHNA and CDR2 is YSLEER in the germline V gene. V was pared by 0 bases and J by 7 bases, with 12 bases between. The CDR3 runs to 15 residues. CDR3 region: CASSQDTGLVGELFF. Here the CDR3 DNA reads TGCGCCAGCAGCCAAGATACAGGGTTGGTCGGGGAGCTGTTTTTT.

V usage is TRBV28 and J usage is TRBJ2-5, with no clear D. The germline V gene has CDR1 MDHEN and CDR2 SYDVKM. The CDR3 is 12 amino acids. Between the trimmed V and J ends, which lost 6 bases and 4 bases, there was a span of 9 bases. The CDR3 DNA reads TGTGCCAGCAGCCCCTACATAGAGACCCAGTACTTC. This encodes CASSPYIETQYF.

V and J are TRBV4-3 and TRBJ1-4, with a possible D match to TRBD1 (6 bases). Deletions cut 1 base from V and 7 bases from J, with 22 bases between. The CDR3 has 18 residues. CDR1 is LGHNA and CDR2 is YSLEER in the germline V gene. In DNA, the CDR3 is TGCGCCAGCAGCCAAGCGGCAGGGACAAAGAGTGTGGGTGAAAAACTGTTTTTT. Protein: CASSQAAGTKSVGEKLFF.

Only one count was recorded for this clonotype. The gene calls are TRBV11-2 and TRBJ2-6; D call uncertain. CDR1 and CDR2 from the germline V gene are SGHAT and FQNNGV. This CDR3 comprises 16 residues. Trimming shortened V by 0 bases and J by 2 bases, and 8 bases separated the two germline ends. CDR3: CASSLDPSPGANVLTF. In nucleotides, the CDR3 is TGTGCCAGCAGCTTAGATCCGAGCCCTGGGGCCAACGTCCTGACTTTC.

The genes are TRBV5-1 and TRBJ1-1; D remains ambiguous. CDR1 and CDR2 from the germline V gene are SGHRS and YFSETQ. V was pared by 3 bases and J by 1 base, with 13 bases between. The CDR3 is 15 residues long. CDR3 sequence: CASSSGGAPNTEAFF. For the CDR3, the DNA is TGCGCCAGCAGCTCGGGTGGAGCGCCGAACACTGAAGCTTTCTTT.

This chain links TRBV9 with TRBJ2-2, with 8 bases fitting TRBD1. Germline V CDR1 and CDR2: SGDLS, YYNGEE. The CDR3 length is 15 residues. Trimming cost V 6 bases and J 2 bases; bases outside gene matches: 6. The CDR3 bases are TGTGCCAGCACCCACAGGGGGTCAAACACCGGGGAGCTGTTTTTT. Its translation: CASTHRGSNTGELFF. Full variable domain (rest looked up from reference TRBV9 and TRBJ2-2): DSGVTQTPKHLITATGQRVTLRCSPRSGDLSVYWYQQSLDQGLQFLIQYYNGEERAKGNILERFSAQQFPDLHSELNLSSLELGDSALYFCASTHRGSNTGELFFGEGSRLTVL.

This clonotype was detected only a few times. The chain joins TRBV6-1 to TRBJ1-1; D is unclear. There are 13 residues in the CDR3. Per the germline V gene, CDR1 is MNHNS and CDR2 is SASEGT. V gave up 8 bases and J gave up 1 base, with 11 bases separating them. The CDR3 here is CASVELSNTEAFF. CDR3 in DNA: TGTGCCAGCGTCGAGTTGTCGAACACTGAAGCTTTCTTT.

The chain has TRBV2 and TRBJ2-1, with D uncertain. The CDR3 has 12 residues. Trimming took off 6 bases at V and 8 bases at J, with 11 bases between the two ends. CDR1 is SNHLY and CDR2 is FYNNEI in the germline V gene. In nucleotides, the CDR3 is TGTGCCAGCAGGTTCCCGGGCCATGAGCAGTTCTTC. This codes for CASRFPGHEQFF.

The rearrangement links TRBV6-2 or TRBV6-3 to TRBJ2-7; D call uncertain. The CDR3 loop spans 14 amino acids. V gave up 7 bases and J gave up 0 bases, with 13 bases separating them. Germline-derived CDR1 and CDR2 are MNHEY and SVGEGT. The CDR3, as DNA: TGTGCCAGCACCTCTCTGGGCTCCTCCTACGAGCAGTACTTC. It specifies CASTSLGSSYEQYF.

The chain combines TRBV10-3 with TRBJ1-2, with D hard to call. V shed 4 bases and J shed 6 bases, with 12 bases lying between them. This CDR3 contains 13 residues. The germline CDR1 and CDR2 sequences are ENHRY and SYGVKD. The CDR3 protein is CAISGPPVDGYTF. The CDR3 DNA reads as TGTGCCATCAGTGGACCACCCGTGGATGGCTACACCTTC.